This T cell receptor (beta chain) was profiled in a study of T cell changes during pregnancy in multiple sclerosis. The CDR3 is 15 amino acids. The germline V gene encodes CDR1 LGHNA and CDR2 YSLEER. The J segment lost 5 bases and the V segment lost 1 base, leaving 3 bases of the junction unmatched. Generated by immunoSEQ multiplex PCR, the TCRdb table keeps only in-frame clones and is missing some. Among roughly 42,000 clones listed, about 90% were seen once. The source material was CD4+ T cells from peripheral blood mononuclear cells, sampled before pregnancy. The receptor comes from a female donor with multiple sclerosis, enrolled in a pregnancy study. J is TRBJ1-5 and V is TRBV4-3; 9 bases line up with TRBD1. The CDR3 spells CASSQAWDRDQPQHF. The CDR3 DNA sequence: TGCGCCAGCAGCCAAGCGTGGGACAGGGATCAGCCCCAGCATTTT.